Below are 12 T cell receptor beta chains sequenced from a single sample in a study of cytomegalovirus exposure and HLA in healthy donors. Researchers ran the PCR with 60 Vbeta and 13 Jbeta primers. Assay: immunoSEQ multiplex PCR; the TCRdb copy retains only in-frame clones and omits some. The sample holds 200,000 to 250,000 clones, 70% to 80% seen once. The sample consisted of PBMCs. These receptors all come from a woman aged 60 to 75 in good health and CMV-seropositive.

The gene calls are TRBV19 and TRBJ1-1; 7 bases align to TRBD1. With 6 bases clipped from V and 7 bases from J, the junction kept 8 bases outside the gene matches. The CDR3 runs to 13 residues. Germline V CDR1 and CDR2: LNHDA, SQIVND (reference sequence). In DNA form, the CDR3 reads TGTGCCAGTAGGGAGCTAGCAGGGGGTGAAGCTTTCTTT. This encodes CASRELAGGEAFF.

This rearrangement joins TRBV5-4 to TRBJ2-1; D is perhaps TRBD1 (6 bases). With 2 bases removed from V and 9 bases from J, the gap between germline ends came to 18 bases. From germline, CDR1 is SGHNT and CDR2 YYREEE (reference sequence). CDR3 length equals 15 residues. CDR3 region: CASSLRDKLRGEQFF. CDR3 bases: TGTGCCAGCAGCTTACGGGACAAGTTGAGGGGTGAGCAGTTCTTC. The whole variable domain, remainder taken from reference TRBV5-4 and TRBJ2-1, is ETGVTQSPTHLIKTRGQQVTLRCSSQSGHNTVSWYQQALGQGPQFIFQYYREEENGRGNFPPRFSGLQFPNYSSELNVNALELDDSALYLCASSLRDKLRGEQFFGPGTRLTVL.

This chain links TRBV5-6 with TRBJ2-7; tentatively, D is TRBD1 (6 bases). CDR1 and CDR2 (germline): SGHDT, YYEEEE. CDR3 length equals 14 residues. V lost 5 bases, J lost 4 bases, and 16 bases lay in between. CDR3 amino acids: CASRLGQTGYEQYF. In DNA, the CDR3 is TGTGCCAGCAGGCTCGGACAGACGGGTTACGAGCAGTACTTC.

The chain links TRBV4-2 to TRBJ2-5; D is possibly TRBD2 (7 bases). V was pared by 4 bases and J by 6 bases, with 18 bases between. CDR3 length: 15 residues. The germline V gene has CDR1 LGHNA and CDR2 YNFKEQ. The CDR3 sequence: CASSRGGAEGQTQYF. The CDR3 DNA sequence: TGTGCCAGCAGCCGAGGGGGGGCCGAGGGGCAGACCCAGTACTTC.

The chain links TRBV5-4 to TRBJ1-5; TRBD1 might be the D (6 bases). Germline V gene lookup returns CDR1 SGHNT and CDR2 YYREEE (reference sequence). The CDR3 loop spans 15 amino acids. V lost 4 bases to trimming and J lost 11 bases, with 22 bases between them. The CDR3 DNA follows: TGTGCCAGCAGCGCCGGAACAGGGAAACAATGGGCCCAGCATTTT. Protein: CASSAGTGKQWAQHF.

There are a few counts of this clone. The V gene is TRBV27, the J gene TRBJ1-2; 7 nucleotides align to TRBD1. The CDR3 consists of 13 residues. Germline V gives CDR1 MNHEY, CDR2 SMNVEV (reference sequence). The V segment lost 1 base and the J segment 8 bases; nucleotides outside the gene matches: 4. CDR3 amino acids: CASSLFQGGGYTF. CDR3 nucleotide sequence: TGTGCCAGCAGTTTATTCCAGGGGGGAGGCTACACCTTC.

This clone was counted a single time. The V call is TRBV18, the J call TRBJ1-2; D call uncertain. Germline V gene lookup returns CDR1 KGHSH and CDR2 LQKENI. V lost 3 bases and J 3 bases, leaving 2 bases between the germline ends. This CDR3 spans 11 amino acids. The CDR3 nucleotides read TGTGCCAGCTCACCCGACTATGGCTACACCTTC. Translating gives CASSPDYGYTF.

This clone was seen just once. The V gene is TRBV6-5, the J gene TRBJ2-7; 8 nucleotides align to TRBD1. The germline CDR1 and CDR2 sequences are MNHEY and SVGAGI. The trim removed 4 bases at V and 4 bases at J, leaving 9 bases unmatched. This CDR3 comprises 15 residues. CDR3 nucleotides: TGTGCCAGCAGTTCCGACCAGGGGGCGAGGTACGAGCAGTACTTC. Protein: CASSSDQGARYEQYF.

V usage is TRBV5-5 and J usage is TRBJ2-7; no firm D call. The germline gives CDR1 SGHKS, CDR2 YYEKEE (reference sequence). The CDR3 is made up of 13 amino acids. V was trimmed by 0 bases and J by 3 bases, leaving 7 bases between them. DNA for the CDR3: TGTGCCAGCAGCTTGGTCTCCAGCTACGAGCAGTACTTC. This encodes CASSLVSSYEQYF.

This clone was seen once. CDR3 loop: CASSLDLGQLIQPQHF. The CDR3 nucleotides are TGTGCCAGCAGCTTGGACCTGGGACAGTTAATTCAGCCCCAGCATTTT. The rearrangement joins TRBV5-4 to TRBJ1-5; TRBD1 matches 7 bases. The J segment lost 6 bases and the V segment lost 0 bases, leaving 9 bases of the junction unmatched. Germline V gene sequence: CDR1 SGHNT, CDR2 YYREEE (reference sequence). CDR3 length: 16 amino acids.

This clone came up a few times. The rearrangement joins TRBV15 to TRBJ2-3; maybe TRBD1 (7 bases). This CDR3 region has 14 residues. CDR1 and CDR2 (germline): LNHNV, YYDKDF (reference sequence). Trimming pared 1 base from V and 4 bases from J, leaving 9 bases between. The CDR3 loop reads CATSRARGADTQYF. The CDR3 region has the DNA TGTGCCACCAGCAGAGCCAGGGGGGCAGATACGCAGTATTTT.

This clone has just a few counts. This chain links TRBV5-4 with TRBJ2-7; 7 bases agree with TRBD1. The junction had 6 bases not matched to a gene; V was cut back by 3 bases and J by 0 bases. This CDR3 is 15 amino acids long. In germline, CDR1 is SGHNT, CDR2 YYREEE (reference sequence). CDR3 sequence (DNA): TGTGCCAGCAGCTCCGGGACAGATTCCTCCTACGAGCAGTACTTC. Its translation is CASSSGTDSSYEQYF.